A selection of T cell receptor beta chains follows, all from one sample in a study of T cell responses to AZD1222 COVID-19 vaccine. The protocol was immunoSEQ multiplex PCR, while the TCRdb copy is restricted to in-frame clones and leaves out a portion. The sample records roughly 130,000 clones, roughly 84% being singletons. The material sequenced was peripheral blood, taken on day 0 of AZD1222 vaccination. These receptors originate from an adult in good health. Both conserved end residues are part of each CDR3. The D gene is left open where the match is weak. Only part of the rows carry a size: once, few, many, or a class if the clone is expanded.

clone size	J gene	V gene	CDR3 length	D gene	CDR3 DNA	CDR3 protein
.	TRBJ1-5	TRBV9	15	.	TGTGCCAGCAGCATAGGCGGGACCCCGAATCAGCCCCAGCATTTT	CASSIGGTPNQPQHF
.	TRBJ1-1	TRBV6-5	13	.	TGTGCCAGCAATCCGGCGATGAACACTGAAGCTTTCTTT	CASNPAMNTEAFF
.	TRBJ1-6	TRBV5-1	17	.	TGCGCCAGCAGCTTGGGGGGGCACCTCTCCTATAATTCACCCCTCCACTTT	CASSLGGHLSYNSPLHF
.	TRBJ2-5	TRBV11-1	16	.	TGTGCCAGCAGCTTAGGCCTTCGACAGAAAGAAGAGACCCAGTACTTC	CASSLGLRQKEETQYF
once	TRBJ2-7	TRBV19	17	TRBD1	TGTGCCAGTAGTCTCTCCGGGCCGGGACAGGGTACCTACGAGCAGTACTTC	CASSLSGPGQGTYEQYF
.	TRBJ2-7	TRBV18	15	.	TGTGCCAGCTCGTCCCGGAACAGGGCCGGGGACGAGCAGTACTTC	CASSSRNRAGDEQYF
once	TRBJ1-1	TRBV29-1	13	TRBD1	TGCAGCGCCGCGGGACAGGATAACACTGAAGCTTTCTTT	CSAAGQDNTEAFF
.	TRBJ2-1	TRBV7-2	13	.	TGTGCCAGCAGCTTAGGGACCACCAATGAGCAGTTCTTC	CASSLGTTNEQFF
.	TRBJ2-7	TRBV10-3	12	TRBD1	TGTGCCATCACTAGGACAGGGGGCGAGCAGTACTTC	CAITRTGGEQYF
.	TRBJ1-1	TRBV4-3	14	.	TGCGCCAGCAGCCAAGGCCGTGATTGGACTGAAGCTTTCTTT	CASSQGRDWTEAFF
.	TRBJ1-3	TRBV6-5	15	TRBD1	TGTGCCAGCACCGAGGGACAGGGGTCTGGAAACACCATATATTTT	CASTEGQGSGNTIYF
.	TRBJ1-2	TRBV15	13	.	TGTGCCACCAGCAGAGATCTTGCGGCTCGCTACACCTTC	CATSRDLAARYTF
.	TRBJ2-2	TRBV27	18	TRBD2	TGTGCCAGCAGTTTAGCTTTCTCTGGGACTAGAAACACCGGGGAGCTGTTTTTT	CASSLAFSGTRNTGELFF
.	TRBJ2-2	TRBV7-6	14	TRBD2	TGTGCCAGCAGCTTAAGCGGGGGTAACGGGGAGCTGTTTTTT	CASSLSGGNGELFF
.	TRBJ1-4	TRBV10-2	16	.	TGCGCCAGCAGTGAGCCCATTCGAGGGGGTAATGAAAAACTGTTTTTT	CASSEPIRGGNEKLFF
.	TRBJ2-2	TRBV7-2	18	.	TGTGCCAGCAGCGCCCAAACCGACGGGGGCCGGAACACCGGGGAGCTGTTTTTT	CASSAQTDGGRNTGELFF
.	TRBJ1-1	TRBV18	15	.	TGTGCCAGCTCACTTACGACATCAACGGGCACTGAAGCTTTCTTT	CASSLTTSTGTEAFF
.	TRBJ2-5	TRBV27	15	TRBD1	TGTGCCAGCGGGCACAGGGGGCCTTTGGGGGAGACCCAGTACTTC	CASGHRGPLGETQYF
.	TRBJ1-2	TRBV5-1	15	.	TGCGCCAGCAGCTTGGGCCACAGGGATTTCTATGGCTACACCTTC	CASSLGHRDFYGYTF
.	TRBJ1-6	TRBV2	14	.	TGTGCCAGCAGTGAGCCGCCCCGCGGGTCACCCCTCCACTTT	CASSEPPRGSPLHF
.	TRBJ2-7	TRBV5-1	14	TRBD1	TGCGCCAGCAGACGGACGACAGGGGGCTCCGAGCAGTACTTC	CASRRTTGGSEQYF
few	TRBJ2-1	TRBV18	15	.	TGTGCCAGCTCACCACCGGTGACAGACTACAATGAGCAGTTCTTC	CASSPPVTDYNEQFF
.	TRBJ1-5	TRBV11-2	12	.	TGTGCCAGCAGCTTAGGAGATCAGCCCCAGCATTTT	CASSLGDQPQHF
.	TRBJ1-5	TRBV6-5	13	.	TGTGCCAGCAGTCCCAAAGAGGATCAGCCCCAGCATTTT	CASSPKEDQPQHF
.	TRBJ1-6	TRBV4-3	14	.	TGCGCCAGCAGCCAAGATGAGGGGTATTCACCCCTCCACTTT	CASSQDEGYSPLHF
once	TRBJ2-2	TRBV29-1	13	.	TGCAGCGTGTCGCTGCTTCACACCGGGGAGCTGTTTTTT	CSVSLLHTGELFF
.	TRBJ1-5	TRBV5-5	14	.	TGTGCCAGCAGCTTGGAAGGTTTTAATCAGCCCCAGCATTTT	CASSLEGFNQPQHF
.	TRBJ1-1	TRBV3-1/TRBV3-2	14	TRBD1	TGTGCCAGCAGCAAAGGGGGCTGGAACACTGAAGCTTTCTTT	CASSKGGWNTEAFF
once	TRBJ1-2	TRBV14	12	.	TGTGCCAGCAGCCGTGATTGGCAGGGGTGCACCTTC	CASSRDWQGCTF
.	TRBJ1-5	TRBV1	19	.	TGCACCAGCAGCCATCGAACCGGGACAGGGGCAAATAGCAATCAGCCCCAGCATTTT	CTSSHRTGTGANSNQPQHF
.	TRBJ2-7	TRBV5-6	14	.	TGTGCCAGCAGCTTGGCCTTAGGTTCTTACGAGCAGTACTTC	CASSLALGSYEQYF
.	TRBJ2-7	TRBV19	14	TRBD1	TGTGCCAGTAGCCCTAGACAGGGTTCCTACGAGCAGTACTTC	CASSPRQGSYEQYF